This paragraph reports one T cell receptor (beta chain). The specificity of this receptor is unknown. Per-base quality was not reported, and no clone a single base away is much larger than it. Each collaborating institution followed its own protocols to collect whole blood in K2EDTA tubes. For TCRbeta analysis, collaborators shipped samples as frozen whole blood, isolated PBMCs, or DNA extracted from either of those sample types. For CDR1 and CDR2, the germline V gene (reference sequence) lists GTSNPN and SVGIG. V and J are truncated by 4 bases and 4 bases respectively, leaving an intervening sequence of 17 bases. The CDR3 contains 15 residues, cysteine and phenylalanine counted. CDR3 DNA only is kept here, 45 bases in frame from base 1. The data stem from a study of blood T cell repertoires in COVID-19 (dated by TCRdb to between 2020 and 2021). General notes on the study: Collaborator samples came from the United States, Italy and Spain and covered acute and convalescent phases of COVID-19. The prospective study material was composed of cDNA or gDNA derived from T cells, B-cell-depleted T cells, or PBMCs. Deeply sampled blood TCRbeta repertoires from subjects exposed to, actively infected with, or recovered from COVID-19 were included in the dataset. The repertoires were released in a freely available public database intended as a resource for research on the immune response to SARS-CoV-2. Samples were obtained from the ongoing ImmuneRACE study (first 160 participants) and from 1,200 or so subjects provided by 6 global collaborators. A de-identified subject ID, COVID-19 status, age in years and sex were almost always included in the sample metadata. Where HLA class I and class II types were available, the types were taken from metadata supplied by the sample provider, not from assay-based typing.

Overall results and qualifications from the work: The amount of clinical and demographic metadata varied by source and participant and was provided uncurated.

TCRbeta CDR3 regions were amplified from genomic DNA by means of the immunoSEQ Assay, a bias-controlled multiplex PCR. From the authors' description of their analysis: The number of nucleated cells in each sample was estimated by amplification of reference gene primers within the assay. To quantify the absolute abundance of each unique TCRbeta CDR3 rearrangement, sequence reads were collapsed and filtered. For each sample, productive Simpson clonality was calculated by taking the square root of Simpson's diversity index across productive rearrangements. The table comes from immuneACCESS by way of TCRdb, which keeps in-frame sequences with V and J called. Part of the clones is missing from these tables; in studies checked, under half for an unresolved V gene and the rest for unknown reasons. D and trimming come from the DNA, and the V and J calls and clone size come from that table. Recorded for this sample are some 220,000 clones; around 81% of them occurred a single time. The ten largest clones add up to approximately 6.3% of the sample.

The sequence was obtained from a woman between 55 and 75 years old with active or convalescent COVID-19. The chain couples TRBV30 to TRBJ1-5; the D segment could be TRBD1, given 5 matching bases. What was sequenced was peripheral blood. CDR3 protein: CAWNGGRIRNQPQHF. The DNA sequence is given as TGTGCCTGGAACGGGGGTAGGATAAGAAATCAGCCCCAGCATTTT.